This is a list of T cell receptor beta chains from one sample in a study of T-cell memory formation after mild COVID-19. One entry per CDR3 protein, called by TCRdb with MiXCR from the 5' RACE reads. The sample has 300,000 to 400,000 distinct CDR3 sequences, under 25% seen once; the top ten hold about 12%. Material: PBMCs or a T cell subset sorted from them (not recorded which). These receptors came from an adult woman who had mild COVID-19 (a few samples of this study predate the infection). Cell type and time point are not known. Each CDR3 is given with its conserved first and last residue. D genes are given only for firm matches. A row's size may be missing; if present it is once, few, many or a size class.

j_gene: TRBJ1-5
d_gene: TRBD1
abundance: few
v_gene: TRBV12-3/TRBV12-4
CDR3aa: CASSLTAPQGRAGQPQHF
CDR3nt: TGTGCCAGCAGTTTGACTGCCCCACAGGGGAGGGCGGGTCAGCCCCAGCATTTT

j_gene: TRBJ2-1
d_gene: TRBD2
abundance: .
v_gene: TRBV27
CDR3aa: CASRTLAGDEQFF
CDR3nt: TGTGCCAGCAGAACACTAGCGGGAGACGAGCAGTTCTTC

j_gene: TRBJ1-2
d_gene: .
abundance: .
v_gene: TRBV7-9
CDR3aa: CASSLIWEEGYTF
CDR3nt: TGTGCCAGCAGCCTAATATGGGAGGAAGGCTACACCTTC

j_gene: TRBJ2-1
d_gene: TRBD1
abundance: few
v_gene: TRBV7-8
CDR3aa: CASSSRQGSSYNEQFF
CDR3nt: TGTGCCAGCAGCTCTAGACAGGGCAGCTCCTACAATGAGCAGTTCTTC

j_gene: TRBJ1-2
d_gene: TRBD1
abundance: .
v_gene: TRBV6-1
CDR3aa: CASSPTGTNYGYTF
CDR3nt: TGTGCCAGCAGTCCGACAGGGACTAACTATGGCTACACCTTC

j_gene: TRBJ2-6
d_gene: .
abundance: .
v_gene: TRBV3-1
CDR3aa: CASGLTGSGANVLTF
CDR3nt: TGTGCCAGCGGACTTACAGGGTCTGGGGCCAACGTCCTGACTTTC

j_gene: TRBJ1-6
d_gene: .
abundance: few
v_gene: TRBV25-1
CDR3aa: CASSEEVNAYNSPLHF
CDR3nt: TGTGCCAGCAGTGAAGAGGTGAACGCGTATAATTCACCCCTCCACTTT

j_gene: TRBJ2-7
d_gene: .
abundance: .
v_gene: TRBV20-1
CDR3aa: CSARDNQQVWYEQYF
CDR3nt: TGCAGTGCTAGAGATAATCAGCAGGTCTGGTACGAGCAGTACTTC

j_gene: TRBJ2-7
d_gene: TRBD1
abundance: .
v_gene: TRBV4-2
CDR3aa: CASSQERQGDYEQYF
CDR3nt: TGTGCCAGCAGCCAAGAAAGGCAGGGGGACTACGAGCAGTACTTC

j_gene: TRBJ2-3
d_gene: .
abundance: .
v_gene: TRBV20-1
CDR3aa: CSAIRSTDTQYF
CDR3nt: TGCAGTGCTATCCGCAGCACAGATACGCAGTATTTT

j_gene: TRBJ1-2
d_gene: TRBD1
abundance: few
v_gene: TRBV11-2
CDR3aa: CASNPGGATNYGYTF
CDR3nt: TGTGCCAGCAATCCAGGGGGGGCTACTAACTATGGCTACACCTTC

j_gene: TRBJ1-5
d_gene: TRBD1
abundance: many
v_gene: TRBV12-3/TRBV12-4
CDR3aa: CASSAGGTGRNQPQHF
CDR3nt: TGTGCCAGCAGTGCCGGGGGGACAGGGCGCAATCAGCCCCAGCATTTT

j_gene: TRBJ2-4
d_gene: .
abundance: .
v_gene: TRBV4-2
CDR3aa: CASSQDWGKGNIQYF
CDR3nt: TGTGCCAGCAGCCAAGATTGGGGGAAAGGGAACATTCAGTACTTC

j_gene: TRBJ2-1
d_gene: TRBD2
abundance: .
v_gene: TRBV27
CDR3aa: CASSFVRGCGRYEQFF
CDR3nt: TGTGCCAGCAGTTTCGTGCGCGGGTGCGGGAGATATGAGCAGTTCTTC

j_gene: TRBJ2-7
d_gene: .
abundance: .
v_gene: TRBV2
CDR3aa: CASRPSDYSYEQYF
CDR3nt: TGTGCCAGCAGGCCCTCTGATTACTCCTACGAGCAGTACTTC

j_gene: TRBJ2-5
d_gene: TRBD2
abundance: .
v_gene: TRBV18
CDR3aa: CASSPPSSGRPGETQYF
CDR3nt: TGTGCCAGCTCACCACCGTCAAGCGGGAGGCCCGGGGAGACCCAGTACTTC

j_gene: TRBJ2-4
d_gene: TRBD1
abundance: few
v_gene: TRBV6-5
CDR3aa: CASRPTGGENIQYF
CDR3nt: TGTGCCAGCAGACCGACAGGGGGTGAAAACATTCAGTACTTC

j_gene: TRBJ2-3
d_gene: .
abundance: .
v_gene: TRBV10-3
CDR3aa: CAISESGADTQYF
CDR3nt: TGTGCCATCAGTGAGTCTGGCGCTGATACGCAGTATTTT

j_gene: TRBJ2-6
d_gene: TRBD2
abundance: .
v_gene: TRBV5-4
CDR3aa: CASSWEGSYSGANVLTF
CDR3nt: TGTGCCAGCAGCTGGGAGGGCAGCTACTCTGGGGCCAACGTCCTGACTTTC

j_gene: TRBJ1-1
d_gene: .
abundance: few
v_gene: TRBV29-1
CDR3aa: CSVGQIQKQAFF
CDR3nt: TGCAGCGTTGGTCAGATCCAGAAGCAAGCTTTCTTT

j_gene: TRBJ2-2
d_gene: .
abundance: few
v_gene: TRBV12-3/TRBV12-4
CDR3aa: CASSLEQGGTGELFF
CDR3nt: TGTGCCAGCAGTTTAGAGCAGGGGGGGACCGGGGAGCTGTTTTTT

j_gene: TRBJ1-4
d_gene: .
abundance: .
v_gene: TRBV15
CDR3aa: CATSRVGLNEKLFF
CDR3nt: TGTGCCACCAGCAGAGTGGGGCTTAATGAAAAACTGTTTTTT

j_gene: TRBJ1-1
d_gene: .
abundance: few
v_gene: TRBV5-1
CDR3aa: CASTSGQLNTEAFF
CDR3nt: TGCGCCAGCACCTCAGGTCAACTGAACACTGAAGCTTTCTTT

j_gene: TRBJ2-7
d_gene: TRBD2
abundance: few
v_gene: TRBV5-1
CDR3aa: CASSPGERGPYEQYF
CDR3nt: TGCGCCAGCAGCCCCGGTGAGCGGGGGCCCTACGAGCAGTACTTC

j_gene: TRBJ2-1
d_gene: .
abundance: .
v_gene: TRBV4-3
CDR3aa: CASSQDPARYNEQFF
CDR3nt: TGCGCCAGCAGCCAAGACCCGGCGCGGTACAATGAGCAGTTCTTC

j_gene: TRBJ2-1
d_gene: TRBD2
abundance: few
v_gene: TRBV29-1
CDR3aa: CSVEGLAFRNEQFF
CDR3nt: TGCAGCGTCGAGGGACTAGCGTTCCGAAATGAGCAGTTCTTC

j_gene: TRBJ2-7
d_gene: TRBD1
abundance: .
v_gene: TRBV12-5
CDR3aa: CASGLAPPGTDSYEQYF
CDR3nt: TGTGCTAGTGGTTTGGCCCCGCCCGGGACAGACTCCTACGAGCAGTACTTC

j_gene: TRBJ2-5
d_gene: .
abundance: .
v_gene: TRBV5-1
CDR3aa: CASSSEAQETQYF
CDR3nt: TGCGCCAGCAGCTCCGAGGCCCAAGAGACCCAGTACTTC

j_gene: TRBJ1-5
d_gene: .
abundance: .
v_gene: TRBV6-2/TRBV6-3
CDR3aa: CASSYASGGNQPQHF
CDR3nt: TGTGCCAGCAGTTACGCTTCAGGGGGCAATCAGCCCCAGCATTTT

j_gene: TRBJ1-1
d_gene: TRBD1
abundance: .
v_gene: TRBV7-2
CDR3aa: CASSLVQGAFEAFF
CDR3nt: TGTGCCAGCAGCTTAGTACAGGGGGCGTTTGAAGCTTTCTTT

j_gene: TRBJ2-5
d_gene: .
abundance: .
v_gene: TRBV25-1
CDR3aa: CASSVEVREETQYF
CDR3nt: TGTGCCAGCAGTGTTGAAGTGAGGGAAGAGACCCAGTACTTC

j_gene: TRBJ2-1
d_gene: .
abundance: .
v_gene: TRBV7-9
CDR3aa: CASSLVAGPFNEQFF
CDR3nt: TGTGCCAGCAGCTTAGTGGCCGGGCCCTTTAATGAGCAGTTCTTC

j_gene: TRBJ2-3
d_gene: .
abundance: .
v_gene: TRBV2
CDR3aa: CASTPDSTDTQYF
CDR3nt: TGTGCCAGCACCCCGGACAGCACAGATACGCAGTATTTT

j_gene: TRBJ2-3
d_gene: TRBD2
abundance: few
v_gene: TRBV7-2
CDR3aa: CASSLVATSGYTDTQYF
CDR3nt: TGTGCCAGCAGCTTAGTAGCGACTAGCGGATACACAGATACGCAGTATTTT

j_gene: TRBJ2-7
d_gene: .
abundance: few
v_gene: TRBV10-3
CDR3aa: CAISESISGRRDYEQYF
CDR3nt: TGTGCCATCAGTGAGTCGATTTCGGGACGAAGGGACTACGAGCAGTACTTC

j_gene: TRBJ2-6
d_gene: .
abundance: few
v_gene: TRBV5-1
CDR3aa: CASSSENSGANVLTF
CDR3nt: TGCGCCAGCAGCTCTGAGAACTCTGGGGCCAACGTCCTGACTTTC

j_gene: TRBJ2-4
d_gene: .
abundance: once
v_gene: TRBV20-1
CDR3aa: CSASDLAKNIQYF
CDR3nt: TGCAGTGCTTCAGATCTAGCCAAAAACATTCAGTACTTC

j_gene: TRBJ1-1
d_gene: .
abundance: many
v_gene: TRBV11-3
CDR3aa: CASSSGTGTEAFF
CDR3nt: TGTGCCAGCAGCTCAGGGACGGGGACTGAAGCTTTCTTT

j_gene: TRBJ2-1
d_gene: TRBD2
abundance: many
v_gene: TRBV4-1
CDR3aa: CASSQGLAGANEQFF
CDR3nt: TGCGCCAGCAGCCAGGGACTAGCGGGAGCCAATGAGCAGTTCTTC

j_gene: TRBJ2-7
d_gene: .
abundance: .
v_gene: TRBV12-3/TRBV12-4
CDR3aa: CASSFRGIGYEQYF
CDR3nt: TGTGCCAGCAGTTTTCGGGGGATCGGGTACGAGCAGTACTTC

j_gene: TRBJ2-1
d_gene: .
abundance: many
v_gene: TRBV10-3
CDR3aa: CAISLDNEQFF
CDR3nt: TGTGCCATCAGCCTAGACAATGAGCAGTTCTTC

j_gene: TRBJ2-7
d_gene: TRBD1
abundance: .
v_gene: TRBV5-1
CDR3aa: CASSMGQENYEQYF
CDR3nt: TGCGCCAGCAGCATGGGACAGGAGAACTACGAGCAGTACTTC

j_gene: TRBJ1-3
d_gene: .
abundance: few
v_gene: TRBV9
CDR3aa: CASSPKQRSTIYF
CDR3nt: TGTGCCAGCAGCCCGAAGCAGAGGTCCACCATATATTTT

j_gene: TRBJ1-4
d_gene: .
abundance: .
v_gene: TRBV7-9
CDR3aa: CASSSDSLGEKLFF
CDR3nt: TGTGCCAGCAGCTCGGACTCTCTTGGAGAAAAACTGTTTTTT

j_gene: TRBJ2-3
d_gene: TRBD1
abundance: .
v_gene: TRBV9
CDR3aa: CASSVGGQLITDTQYF
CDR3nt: TGTGCCAGCAGCGTAGGGGGACAGCTTATCACAGATACGCAGTATTTT

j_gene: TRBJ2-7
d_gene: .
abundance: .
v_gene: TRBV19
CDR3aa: CASRGGSEQYF
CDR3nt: TGTGCCAGTAGGGGGGGTTCCGAGCAGTACTTC

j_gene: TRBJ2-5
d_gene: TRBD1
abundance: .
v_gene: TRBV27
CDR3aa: CASSSHPGGQETQYF
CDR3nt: TGTGCCAGCAGTTCCCACCCAGGGGGCCAAGAGACCCAGTACTTC

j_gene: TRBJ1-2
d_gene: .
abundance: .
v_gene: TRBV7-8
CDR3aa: CASSLVVGSDGYTF
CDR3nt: TGTGCCAGCAGCTTAGTAGTAGGGTCGGACGGCTACACCTTC

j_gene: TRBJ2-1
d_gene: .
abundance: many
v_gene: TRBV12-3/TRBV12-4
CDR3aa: CASRQGGGEQFF
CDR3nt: TGTGCCAGCAGGCAGGGGGGAGGCGAGCAGTTCTTC

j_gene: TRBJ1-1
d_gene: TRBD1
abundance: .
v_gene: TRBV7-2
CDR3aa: CASSLFLDRGKMNTEAFF
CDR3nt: TGTGCCAGCAGCTTATTCCTGGACAGGGGGAAGATGAACACTGAAGCTTTCTTT

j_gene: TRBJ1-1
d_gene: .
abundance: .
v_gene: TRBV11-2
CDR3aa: CASSLVPGRTEAFF
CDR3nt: TGTGCCAGCAGCTTAGTTCCAGGGCGTACTGAAGCTTTCTTT

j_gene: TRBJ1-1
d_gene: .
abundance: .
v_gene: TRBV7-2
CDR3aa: CASSLPLTEAFF
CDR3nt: TGTGCCAGCAGCTTACCTTTGACTGAAGCTTTCTTT

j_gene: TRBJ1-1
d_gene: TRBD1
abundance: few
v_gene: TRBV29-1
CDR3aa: CSVVPGQGAYTEAFF
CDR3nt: TGCAGCGTTGTACCTGGACAGGGGGCCTACACTGAAGCTTTCTTT

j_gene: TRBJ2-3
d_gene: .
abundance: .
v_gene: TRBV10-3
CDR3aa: CAISDGQSFTDTQYF
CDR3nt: TGTGCCATCAGTGACGGACAGTCATTCACAGATACGCAGTATTTT

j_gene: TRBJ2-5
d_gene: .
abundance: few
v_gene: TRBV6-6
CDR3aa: CASSYGSETQYF
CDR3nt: TGTGCCAGCAGTTACGGGTCAGAGACCCAGTACTTC